The rows below give T cell receptor beta chains drawn from one sample of a study of blood T cells in healthy people across ages. TCRdb recomputed calls from the 5' RACE reads with MiXCR, one row per CDR3 protein. Of 1.5 million to 2 million distinct CDR3 sequences listed, roughly 27% were seen once; the top ten hold 7.7%. Sample: blood. These receptors came from a woman aged 25 to 39 in good health. Both conserved end residues are part of each CDR3. The D gene is left open where the match is weak. A clone size is listed for some rows: how often the clone was seen (once, few, many), or a class if it is expanded.

clone_size	j_call	v_call	d_call	cdr3_aa	cdr3_nt
-	TRBJ1-6	TRBV27	-	CASSPRWANSPLHF	TGTGCCAGCAGTCCCCGTTGGGCTAATTCACCCCTCCACTTT
few	TRBJ2-5	TRBV15	-	CATSRDKGETQYF	TGTGCCACCAGCAGAGATAAGGGGGAGACCCAGTACTTC
few	TRBJ1-1	TRBV12-3/TRBV12-4	-	CASSPQGLMNTEAFF	TGTGCCAGCAGTCCGCAGGGGCTAATGAACACTGAAGCTTTCTTT
-	TRBJ2-5	TRBV7-9	-	CANSFGQSQETQYF	TGTGCCAACAGCTTCGGACAGAGCCAAGAGACCCAGTACTTC
-	TRBJ2-1	TRBV4-1	-	CASSRVVVGAYNEQFF	TGCGCCAGCAGCCGAGTGGTTGTTGGAGCCTACAATGAGCAGTTCTTC
many	TRBJ2-7	TRBV6-1	-	CASNLAGTPTYEQYF	TGTGCCAGCAACCTAGCCGGGACACCTACCTACGAGCAGTACTTC
-	TRBJ2-7	TRBV30	-	CAWSSGRTREQYF	TGTGCCTGGAGTTCGGGACGTACGAGGGAGCAGTACTTC
-	TRBJ2-6	TRBV7-6	-	CASSPAVEGGSSGANVLTF	TGTGCCAGCAGCCCTGCTGTCGAGGGGGGATCCTCTGGGGCCAACGTCCTGACTTTC
-	TRBJ2-3	TRBV29-1	-	CSVERSSAGTQYF	TGCAGCGTTGAACGTAGTAGCGCTGGTACGCAGTATTTT
-	TRBJ2-3	TRBV10-1	TRBD2	CASSEVGTSPVEQYF	TGCGCCAGCAGTGAAGTCGGGACTAGCCCCGTAGAGCAGTATTTT
few	TRBJ1-1	TRBV12-3/TRBV12-4	TRBD1	CASSSRTGQAFF	TGTGCCAGCAGTTCCCGGACAGGCCAAGCTTTCTTT
-	TRBJ2-2	TRBV6-5	-	CATSRVPGELFF	TGTGCCACCTCGAGGGTTCCCGGGGAGCTGTTTTTT
-	TRBJ1-5	TRBV18	-	CASSPNSGVNQPQHF	TGTGCCAGCTCACCAAATTCAGGGGTTAATCAGCCCCAGCATTTT
few	TRBJ1-2	TRBV28	TRBD1	CGTRDRERYGYTF	TGTGGCACTAGGGACAGGGAGCGGTATGGCTACACCTTC
-	TRBJ2-7	TRBV12-3/TRBV12-4	TRBD2	CATGTSEDNEQYF	TGTGCCACCGGGACTAGCGAAGACAATGAGCAGTACTTC
many	TRBJ2-2	TRBV5-1	-	CASRKDTTNTGELFF	TGCGCCAGCCGAAAGGACACCACGAACACCGGGGAGCTGTTTTTT
-	TRBJ2-5	TRBV10-3	TRBD1	CAISMTGAETQYF	TGTGCCATCAGCATGACAGGGGCAGAGACCCAGTACTTC
few	TRBJ1-6	TRBV28	-	CAIRRRGTTYNSPLHF	TGTGCCATCAGACGCAGGGGAACCACCTATAATTCACCCCTCCACTTT
few	TRBJ2-1	TRBV7-9	-	CASTFDKYNEQFF	TGTGCCAGCACCTTCGACAAATACAATGAGCAGTTCTTC
few	TRBJ1-4	TRBV12-3/TRBV12-4	-	CASSSFQGGEKLFF	TGTGCCAGCAGCTCATTCCAGGGTGGCGAAAAACTGTTTTTT
-	TRBJ2-3	TRBV7-2	-	CASSLLVPYTDTQYF	TGTGCCAGCAGCTTACTGGTACCCTACACAGATACGCAGTATTTT
-	TRBJ1-1	TRBV29-1	-	CSGQGVNTEAFF	TGCAGCGGCCAGGGTGTGAACACTGAAGCTTTCTTT
-	TRBJ1-1	TRBV5-1	-	CASSPHAGATEAFF	TGCGCCAGCAGCCCCCACGCAGGGGCCACTGAAGCTTTCTTT
once	TRBJ2-2	TRBV4-2	-	CASSQDLNAGELFF	TGTGCCAGCAGCCAGGATTTGAACGCCGGGGAACTGTTTTTT
many	TRBJ1-5	TRBV7-2	-	CASSGQRNQPQHF	TGTGCCAGCAGTGGACAGCGCAATCAGCCCCAGCATTTT
few	TRBJ2-5	TRBV6-6	TRBD2	CASSYTSGAGGDETQYF	TGTGCCAGCAGTTATACGAGCGGAGCGGGGGGTGACGAGACCCAGTACTTC
-	TRBJ1-2	TRBV12-3/TRBV12-4	-	CASSNRLYGYTF	TGTGCCAGCAGTAACAGGCTCTATGGCTACACCTTC
few	TRBJ2-3	TRBV29-1	TRBD2	CSVEDSPRGGNTDTQYF	TGCAGCGTTGAAGACTCCCCCCGCGGGGGGAACACAGATACGCAGTATTTT
few	TRBJ1-1	TRBV5-1	TRBD1	CASSQGATPEAFF	TGCGCCAGCAGTCAGGGGGCGACCCCTGAAGCTTTCTTT
few	TRBJ2-6	TRBV14	-	CTSSQGILGANVLTF	TGTACCAGCAGCCAAGGGATACTGGGGGCCAACGTCCTGACTTTC
-	TRBJ2-3	TRBV9	TRBD2	CASSVGGRGDTDTQYF	TGTGCCAGCAGCGTAGGTGGGCGGGGGGACACAGATACGCAGTATTTT
few	TRBJ1-5	TRBV6-5	TRBD1	CAGSRTGLQPQHF	TGTGCCGGCAGTCGGACAGGGTTGCAGCCCCAGCATTTT
once	TRBJ2-2	TRBV20-1	-	CSARKRGGAIAGELFF	TGCAGTGCTAGAAAGCGTGGGGGGGCCATCGCCGGGGAGCTGTTTTTT
-	TRBJ2-1	TRBV11-2	-	CASSLDHGGSGNEQFF	TGTGCCAGCAGCTTAGATCACGGGGGATCGGGCAATGAGCAGTTCTTC
few	TRBJ2-1	TRBV5-1	-	CASSRTVETYNEQFF	TGCGCCAGCAGCCGGACCGTAGAGACCTACAATGAGCAGTTCTTC
-	TRBJ2-7	TRBV20-1	TRBD1	CSAYRTGSYNEQYF	TGCAGTGCTTACCGGACAGGGAGCTACAATGAGCAGTACTTC
-	TRBJ2-1	TRBV7-9	-	CASSLGSRETQFF	TGTGCCAGCAGCTTAGGATCGAGGGAGACCCAGTTCTTC
-	TRBJ1-5	TRBV12-3/TRBV12-4	-	CAGSRFRGGQPQHF	TGTGCCGGCAGTCGTTTCAGGGGAGGTCAGCCCCAGCATTTT
-	TRBJ2-1	TRBV5-1	TRBD2	CANSWGTSGNEQFF	TGCGCCAACAGCTGGGGGACTAGCGGGAATGAGCAGTTCTTC
few	TRBJ1-5	TRBV20-1	-	CSARASLGRADQPQHF	TGCAGTGCTAGGGCTTCTCTGGGAAGGGCAGATCAGCCCCAGCATTTT
many	TRBJ1-5	TRBV28	-	CASSIRGEQPQHF	TGTGCCAGCAGTATAAGGGGGGAACAGCCCCAGCATTTT
-	TRBJ2-3	TRBV12-5	-	CASGLEDTQYF	TGTGCTAGTGGTTTGGAAGATACGCAGTATTTT